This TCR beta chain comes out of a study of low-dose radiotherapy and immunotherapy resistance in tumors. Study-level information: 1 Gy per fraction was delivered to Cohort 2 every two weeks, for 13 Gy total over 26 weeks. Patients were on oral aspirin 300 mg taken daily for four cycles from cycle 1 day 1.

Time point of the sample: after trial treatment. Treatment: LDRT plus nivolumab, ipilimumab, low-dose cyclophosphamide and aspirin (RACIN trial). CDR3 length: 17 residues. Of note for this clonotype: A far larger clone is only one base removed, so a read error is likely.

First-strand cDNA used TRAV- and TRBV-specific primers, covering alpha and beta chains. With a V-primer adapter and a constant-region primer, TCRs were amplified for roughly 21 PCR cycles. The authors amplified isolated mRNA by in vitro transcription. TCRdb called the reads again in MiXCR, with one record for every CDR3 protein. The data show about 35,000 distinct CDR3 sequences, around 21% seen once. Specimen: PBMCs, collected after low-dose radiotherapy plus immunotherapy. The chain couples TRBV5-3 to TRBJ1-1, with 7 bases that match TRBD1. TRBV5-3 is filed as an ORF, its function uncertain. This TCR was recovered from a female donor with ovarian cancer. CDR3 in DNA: TGTGCCAGCAGCTGTCGCGAGGTTTGGACAGGTGGTGGTGAAGCTTTCTTT. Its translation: CASSCREVWTGGGEAFF.